This T cell receptor (beta chain) was observed in a study of regulatory T cells in long-lasting Graves disease (dated by TCRdb to the early 2020s). Regarding the research as a whole: Persistent Graves' disease meant more than 5 years of antithyroid drug treatment with TSH receptor autoantibodies that stayed positive. The study was registered as a clinical trial and conducted in China. Antithyroid drugs had been taken for about 10.3 years on average by persistent Graves' disease patients in the clinical cohort. A total of about 33 samples underwent TCR sequencing, from around 13 patients with persistent Graves' disease and some 20 patients with newly diagnosed Graves' disease. Patients with persistent Graves' disease were compared with patients with newly diagnosed Graves' disease using TCR sequencing and RNA sequencing of peripheral blood. The study at large found these results: Only the TCR beta chain was sequenced and analyzed. The authors noted that the small sample size was a limitation that may lower accuracy. More public clonotypes were shared among persistent patients (under 3,000) than among newly diagnosed patients (966). Compared with newly diagnosed patients, persistent Graves' disease patients had lower TCR Shannon entropy and fewer highly expanded clones, which suggests clonal expansion. TRBV28, TRBJ1-2 and TRBJ2-5 were preferentially used in persistent disease, while TRBV20-1 and TRBJ2-1 were favored in newly diagnosed disease. Because the primary lesion, thyroid tissue, could not be accessed, the study looked at peripheral blood alone.

This clonotype was observed many times. Its antigen remains unidentified. No base qualities exist here, and no much larger clone lies one base off it. V ends up 3 bases short and J 6 bases short, with an unmatched junction base count of 4. Reading the germline V gene gives CDR1 SNHLY and CDR2 FYNNEI. The CDR3 starts with the cysteine, ends with the phenylalanine, and has 15 residues. The read is trimmed to its CDR3 DNA, 45 bases read in frame from base 1. Library construction relied on multiplex PCR. The sequencing machine was an Illumina HiSeq 4000. To build TCR beta libraries, CDR3 regions were amplified by Arm-PCR using iRepertoire HTBI primers. Before sequencing, the PCR products went through gel purification. In the authors' own workflow: Across samples, 60 to 75 TRBV and around 15 TRBJ segments were identified and used for gene usage analysis of CDR3 amino acid clonotypes. COPE and FqMerger were used to merge the filtered high-quality paired reads into contigs. Contigs were aligned with BLAST to IMGT TRBV, TRBD and TRBJ reference genes, and CDR3 was defined per IMGT. Highly expanded clones were defined as clonotypes with a frequency above 0.1%. Shannon entropy was used to measure repertoire diversity, and the Gini coefficient was used to measure V-J evenness. Clonotypes shared by more than one individual were considered public. The public reads were run again by TCRdb, first through fastp at Q25 and then through MiXCR, and only productive beta chains were kept. Every distinct CDR3 protein forms one entry, paired with its most common genes and DNA. TCRdb's processing, not the authors' own work, is the source of the V and J calls. This sample is represented by around 400,000 distinct CDR3 sequences; around a quarter of them were singletons. The ten top clones hold around 24% of the sample.

What the time point label conveys for this sample: persistent/refractory GD, antithyroid drugs over 5 years with positive TRAb. For both TCR sequencing and RNA sequencing, RNA was extracted from PBMCs in TRIzol. The diagnosis of Graves' disease followed American Thyroid Association guidelines. Recruitment of patients was carried out at an endocrinology department in Xi'an, China. From each patient, around 9.3 milliliters of peripheral blood was collected into an EDTA anticoagulant tube. PBMCs were isolated by Ficoll Paque Plus density gradient separation without further T cell sorting. An Agilent 2100 Bioanalyzer and agarose gel were used to check RNA quality, and a NanoDrop 2000 was used to measure RNA concentration.

The sequencing used peripheral blood mononuclear cells (PBMCs), collected when the disease was refractory, from a patient treated with antithyroid drugs. This clonotype was obtained from a female donor with Graves disease. The sequence links TRBV2 to TRBJ1-5, and TRBD1 matches 11 of the central bases. The encoded CDR3 is CASSEGQGVSQPQHF. The DNA sequence reads TGTGCCAGCAGTGAGGGACAGGGGGTTAGTCAGCCCCAGCATTTT.